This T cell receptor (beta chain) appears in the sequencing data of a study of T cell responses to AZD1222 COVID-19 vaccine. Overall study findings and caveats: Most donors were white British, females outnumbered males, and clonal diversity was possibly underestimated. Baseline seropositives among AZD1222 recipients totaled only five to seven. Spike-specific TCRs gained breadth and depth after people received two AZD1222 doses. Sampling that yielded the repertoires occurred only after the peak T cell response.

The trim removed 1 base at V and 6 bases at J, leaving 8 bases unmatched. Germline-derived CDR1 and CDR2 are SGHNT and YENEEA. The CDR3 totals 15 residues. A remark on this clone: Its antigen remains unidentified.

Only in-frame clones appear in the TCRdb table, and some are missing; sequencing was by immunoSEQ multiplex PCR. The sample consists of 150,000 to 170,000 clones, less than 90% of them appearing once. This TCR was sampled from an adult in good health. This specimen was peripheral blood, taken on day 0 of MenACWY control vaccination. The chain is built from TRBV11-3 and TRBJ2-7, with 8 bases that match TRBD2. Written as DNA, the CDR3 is TGTGCCAGCAGCTTAGGTGGGACTAGGGGCTCCGAGCAGTACTTC. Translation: CASSLGGTRGSEQYF. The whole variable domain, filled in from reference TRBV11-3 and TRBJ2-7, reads EAGVVQSPRYKIIEKKQPVAFWCNPISGHNTLYWYLQNLGQGPELLIRYENEEAVDDSQLPKDRFSAERLKGVDSTLKIQPAELGDSAVYLCASSLGGTRGSEQYFGPGTRLTVT.